Below, 8 T cell receptor beta chains from the same sample are listed, as sequenced in a study of cytomegalovirus exposure and HLA in healthy donors. Only in-frame clones appear in the TCRdb table, and some are missing; sequencing was by immunoSEQ multiplex PCR. This sample carries some 90,000 clones, 95% to 98% of them seen once, and the ten largest clones take over 0.7%. The sample taken for sequencing was PBMCs. These receptor sequences come from a man between 18 and 29 years old in good health and CMV-seronegative.

The chain joins TRBV5-1 to TRBJ1-4; no clear D. V lost 0 bases to trimming and J lost 1 base, with 7 bases between them. The CDR3 extends over 15 amino acids. Germline CDR1 SGHRS, CDR2 YFSETQ. CDR3 nucleotide sequence: TGCGCCAGCAGCTTGGCCACCGGAACTAATGAAAAACTGTTTTTT. Amino acid sequence: CASSLATGTNEKLFF.

The chain has TRBV27 and TRBJ1-3; D unclear. CDR1 and CDR2 from the germline V gene are MNHEY and SMNVEV (reference sequence). CDR3 length: 15 residues. V shed 6 bases and J shed 0 bases, with 12 bases lying between them. CDR3 sequence reads: CASSLTSNSGNTIYF. The CDR3 region has the DNA TGTGCCAGCAGCCTGACATCCAACTCTGGAAACACCATATATTTT.

The chain joins TRBV2 to TRBJ1-1; 8 nucleotides align to TRBD1. With 10 bases clipped from V and 4 bases from J, the junction kept 5 bases outside the gene matches. The CDR3 sequence is 12 residues long. From germline, CDR1 is SNHLY and CDR2 FYNNEI. The CDR3 protein is CATRTGPTEAFF. CDR3 DNA sequence: TGTGCCACCCGGACAGGGCCCACTGAAGCTTTCTTT.

The chain is built from TRBV5-8 and TRBJ2-1; TRBD2 aligns across 7 bases. This CDR3 comprises 15 residues. J lost 9 bases, V lost 4 bases, and 13 bases had no gene match. Germline V gene sequence: CDR1 SGHTS, CDR2 YDEGEE. The CDR3 DNA reads TGTGCCAGCAGCCTAAGCGGGAAGGGTGGTAGTGAGCAGTTCTTC. Its translation is CASSLSGKGGSEQFF.

The chain employs TRBV2 and TRBJ2-1; 10 bases are shared with TRBD2. The CDR3 consists of 15 residues. Germline V gene lookup returns CDR1 SNHLY and CDR2 FYNNEI. Losses at the gene ends were 7 bases for V and 6 bases for J; bases not matched to a gene: 9. The CDR3 DNA is TGTGCCAGCATTAGGCTAGCGGGGGAAATCAATGAGCAGTTCTTC. This gives the protein CASIRLAGEINEQFF.

The CDR3: CASRIQENSNQPQHF. In DNA, the CDR3 is TGTGCCAGCAGGATACAGGAAAATAGCAATCAGCCCCAGCATTTT. The chain recombines TRBV6-1 with TRBJ1-5, with a possible D match to TRBD1 (5 bases). Per germline, CDR1 MNHNS and CDR2 SASEGT. The ends were cut back, 6 bases at V and 0 bases at J, with 12 bases in the middle. The CDR3 runs 15 residues.

The chain carries TRBV11-3 and TRBJ2-1; 14 bases match TRBD2. Germline CDR1 is SGHNT and CDR2 is YENEEA. CDR3 length: 20 residues. Trimming removed 4 bases from V and 0 bases from J; junction bases left unmatched: 11. DNA for the CDR3: TGTGCCAGCAGCTCCTGGACTAGCGGGAGGCACCAACCCTCCTACAATGAGCAGTTCTTC. Translation gives CASSSWTSGRHQPSYNEQFF.

The chain employs TRBV28 and TRBJ1-5; 9 bases map to TRBD1. Looked up from germline, CDR1 is MDHEN and CDR2 is SYDVKM. The length of the CDR3 is 16 residues. Unmatched junction bases numbered 13, after V lost 6 bases and J lost 7 bases. The CDR3 loop reads CASSPTGQGFRQPQHF. The CDR3 nucleotides read TGTGCCAGCAGCCCAACGGGACAGGGATTCCGGCAGCCCCAGCATTTT.